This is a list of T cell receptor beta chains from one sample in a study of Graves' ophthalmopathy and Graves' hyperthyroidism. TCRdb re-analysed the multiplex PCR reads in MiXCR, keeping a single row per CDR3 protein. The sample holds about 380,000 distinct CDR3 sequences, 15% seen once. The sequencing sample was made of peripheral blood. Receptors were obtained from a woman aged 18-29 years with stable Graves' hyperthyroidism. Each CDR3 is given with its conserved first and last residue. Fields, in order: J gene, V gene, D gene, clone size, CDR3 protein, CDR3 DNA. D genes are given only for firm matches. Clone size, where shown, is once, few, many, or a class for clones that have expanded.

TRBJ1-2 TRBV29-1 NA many CSVARGFNYGYTF TGCAGCGTTGCTCGGGGTTTTAACTATGGCTACACCTTC
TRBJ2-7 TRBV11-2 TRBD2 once CASSLDSGTRNEQYF TGTGCCAGCAGCTTAGACTCCGGGACTAGGAACGAGCAGTACTTC
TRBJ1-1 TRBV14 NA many CASIEQYGEGKGMRDTEAFF TGTGCCAGCATCGAACAGTACGGGGAGGGTAAGGGGATGCGGGACACTGAAGCTTTCTTT
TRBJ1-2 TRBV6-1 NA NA CASSELAAYGYTF TGTGCCAGCAGTGAATTGGCAGCCTATGGCTACACCTTC
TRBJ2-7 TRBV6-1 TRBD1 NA CASTPRGQGYEQYF TGTGCCAGCACCCCACGGGGACAGGGCTACGAGCAGTACTTC
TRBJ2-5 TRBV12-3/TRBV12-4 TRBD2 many CASSPSGSGETQYF TGTGCCAGCAGTCCTAGCGGTTCGGGAGAGACCCAGTACTTC
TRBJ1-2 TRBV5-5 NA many CASSLGAGGEGYTF TGTGCCAGCAGCTTGGGAGCCGGCGGAGAAGGCTACACCTTC
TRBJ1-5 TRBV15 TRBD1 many CATNQGTVGHTNSNQPQHF TGTGCCACCAACCAGGGGACAGTAGGTCATACAAATAGCAATCAGCCCCAGCATTTT
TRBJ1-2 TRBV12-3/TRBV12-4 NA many CASIGRGWDDGYTF TGTGCCAGCATAGGCAGGGGATGGGATGATGGCTACACCTTC
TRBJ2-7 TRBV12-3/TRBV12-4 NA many CASSSSGTKGEQYF TGTGCCAGCAGTTCCTCCGGGACAAAGGGCGAGCAGTACTTC
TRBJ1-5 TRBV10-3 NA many CAISESQGSQPQHF TGTGCCATCAGTGAGAGCCAGGGGAGTCAGCCCCAGCATTTT
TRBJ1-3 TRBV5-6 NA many CASSFKTMSSGNTIYF TGTGCCAGCAGCTTTAAGACGATGAGCTCTGGAAACACCATATATTTT
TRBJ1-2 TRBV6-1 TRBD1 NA CASRAGQESYGYTF TGTGCCAGCAGGGCGGGACAGGAGAGCTATGGCTACACCTTC
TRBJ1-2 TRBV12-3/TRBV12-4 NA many CASGLLGGGLTGGYTF TGTGCCAGCGGGCTTTTGGGGGGAGGTTTAACAGGCGGCTACACCTTC
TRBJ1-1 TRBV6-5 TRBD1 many CASSWTGGHTEAFF TGTGCCAGCAGTTGGACAGGGGGTCACACTGAAGCTTTCTTT
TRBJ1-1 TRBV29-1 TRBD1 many CSVDGQGGTEAFF TGCAGCGTGGACGGACAGGGTGGCACTGAAGCTTTCTTT
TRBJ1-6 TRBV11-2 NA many CASSLDRTPLHF TGTGCCAGCAGCTTAGATCGGACACCCCTCCACTTT